This is a list of T cell receptor beta chains from one sample in a study of human T cells and chemical hapten exposure. TCRdb passed the RACE reads through MiXCR, listing each CDR3 protein once. The table includes around 71,000 distinct CDR3 sequences, around 10% detected once. Specimen: whole blood, collected in connection with sensitization to the hapten diphenylcyclopropenone (DPC). Receptor source: a woman between 40 and 55 years old with alopecia areata. Some clones in this sample may be carry-over from other donors' samples. Both conserved end residues are trimmed from each CDR3.

TRBJ2-2 TRBV10-3 AISEIYAGELF
TRBJ2-3 TRBV2 ASSEGVAGAGDTQY
TRBJ2-1 TRBV11-2 ASSGRTSGINEQF
TRBJ2-1 TRBV18 ASSTEGRQF
TRBJ1-2 TRBV5-4 ASSSVTGGGGGYT
TRBJ2-1 TRBV4-3 ASRERGMGCEQF
TRBJ2-1 TRBV2 ASSSDRGSELF
TRBJ1-2 TRBV5-5 ASSLAGGQGFYGYT
TRBJ2-7 TRBV29-1 SGRVTGGTEQY
TRBJ1-4 TRBV5-1 ASSHGFNEKLF
TRBJ2-7 TRBV7-3 ASSPGTSRGDEQY
TRBJ1-1 TRBV5-1 ASSLEAVTEAF
TRBJ2-2 TRBV7-3 ASSLIAGARTGELF
TRBJ2-3 TRBV2 ASSEFRGTDTDTQY
TRBJ1-2 TRBV20-1 SAGAGQGYYGYT
TRBJ2-6 TRBV28 ASSLTDGARVLT
TRBJ2-5 TRBV3-1 ASSQRGWQETQY
TRBJ1-4 TRBV3-1 ASSQDHSRGRKLF
TRBJ2-3 TRBV4-1 ASSQDGTRGGTDTQY
TRBJ2-6 TRBV6-6 ASSLNQLANVLT
TRBJ2-7 TRBV7-2 ASSLVPPRLDRTYEQY
TRBJ2-1 TRBV3-1 ASSLGRAAYNEQF
TRBJ1-6 TRBV20-1 SANGDREEESPLH
TRBJ2-2 TRBV24-1 ATSGLRELF
TRBJ1-6 TRBV20-1 SARREYLNSPLH
TRBJ2-7 TRBV5-1 AIPPYEQY
TRBJ2-1 TRBV2 ASDQLGVGAYNEQF
TRBJ1-2 TRBV7-9 ASSSHQGNGYT
TRBJ2-7 TRBV7-2 ASSFRDRGFYEQY
TRBJ2-3 TRBV28 ASSLFGTTLGADTQY
TRBJ2-7 TRBV6-5 ASSYSGTGSYEQY
TRBJ1-4 TRBV6-5 ASSYSGARREKLF
TRBJ1-1 TRBV12-3/TRBV12-4 ASSQDRRGTEAF
TRBJ1-2 TRBV7-9 ASSSGTGRPTYT
TRBJ2-4 TRBV7-2 ASSLGRENIQY
TRBJ2-1 TRBV5-1 ASSRGADNEQF
TRBJ2-3 TRBV5-1 ASSLEIGADTQY
TRBJ2-3 TRBV7-2 ASSSDRATQY
TRBJ2-7 TRBV20-1 SAIKGYEQY
TRBJ1-3 TRBV6-5 ASSRGQGNSGNTIY
TRBJ2-7 TRBV10-3 AISDSYEQY
TRBJ2-5 TRBV7-9 ASSLVWGQGYQETQY
TRBJ1-2 TRBV6-6 ASSPPVIFNYGYT
TRBJ1-1 TRBV7-6 ASSQGQNTEAF
TRBJ1-2 TRBV25-1 ASSEGRGDGYT